This TCR beta chain was retrieved from a study of HIV-infected patients and healthy controls. This clonotype was seen at least ten times. Its target is unknown. Alpha and beta constant-region primers primed reverse transcription of about 500 ng RNA. Alpha and beta chain libraries were made separately by chain-specific third strand synthesis with multiplexing indices. One entry per CDR3 protein results from TCRdb running MiXCR on the 5' RACE reads. The sample contains 4,000 to 4,500 distinct CDR3 sequences, about 8% of which appear only once. Notes on the study in general: HIV-infected patients shared fewer CDR3 sequences between individuals than healthy controls. Slight age and sex differences between study cohorts did not explain the diversity differences.

The CDR3 runs to 15 residues. The V end was cut by 1 base, the J end by 5 bases, with 15 bases between. The germline CDR1 and CDR2 sequences are SGHTA and FQGTGA. Follow-up blood was drawn about 14 weeks, roughly three months, after antiretroviral therapy began. Whole blood was used without fractionation, so all unsorted peripheral T cells were included. Specimen: blood, collected during antiretroviral therapy. V and J are TRBV7-3 and TRBJ2-7; TRBD2 might be the D (6 bases). This receptor was taken from an adult with HIV infection. CDR3 coding DNA: TGTGCCAGCAGCTTAAAGCGGCAGGGAGGCGACGAGCAGTACTTC. It translates to CASSLKRQGGDEQYF. The full variable domain, its missing parts supplied by reference TRBV7-3 and TRBJ2-7, is GAGVSQTPSNKVTEKGKYVELRCDPISGHTALYWYRQSLGQGPEFLIYFQGTGAADDSGLPNDRFFAVRPEGSVSTLKIQRTERGDSAVYLCASSLKRQGGDEQYFGPGTRLTVT.